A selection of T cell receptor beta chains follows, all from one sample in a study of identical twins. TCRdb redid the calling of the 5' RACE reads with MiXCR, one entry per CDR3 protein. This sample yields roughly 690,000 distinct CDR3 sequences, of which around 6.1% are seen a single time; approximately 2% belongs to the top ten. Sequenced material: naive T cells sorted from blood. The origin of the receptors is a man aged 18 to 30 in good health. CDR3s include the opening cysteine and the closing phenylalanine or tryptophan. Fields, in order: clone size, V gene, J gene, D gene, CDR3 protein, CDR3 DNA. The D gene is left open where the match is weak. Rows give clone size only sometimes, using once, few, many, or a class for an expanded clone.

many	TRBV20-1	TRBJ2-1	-	CSAIEALSSYNEQFF	TGCAGTGCTATAGAAGCCCTGAGCTCCTACAATGAGCAGTTCTTC
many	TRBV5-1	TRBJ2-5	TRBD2	CASSYRLAGRQETQYF	TGCGCCAGCAGCTACAGACTAGCGGGGAGACAAGAGACCCAGTACTTC
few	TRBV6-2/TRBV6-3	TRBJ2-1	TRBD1	CASSYIVTGVSGAHEQFF	TGTGCCAGCAGTTACATTGTGACAGGGGTTTCGGGGGCCCATGAGCAGTTCTTC
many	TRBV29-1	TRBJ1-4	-	CSVQIAGATNEKLFF	TGCAGCGTTCAAATCGCAGGGGCAACTAATGAAAAACTGTTTTTT
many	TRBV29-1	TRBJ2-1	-	CSASRAGSYNEQFF	TGCAGCGCCTCTAGGGCAGGGTCCTACAATGAGCAGTTCTTC
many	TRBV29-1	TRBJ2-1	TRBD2	CSVEGPSGIDNEQFF	TGCAGCGTTGAAGGGCCGAGCGGGATAGACAATGAGCAGTTCTTC
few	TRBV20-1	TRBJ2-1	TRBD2	CSELAGGRYEQFF	TGCAGTGAACTAGCGGGAGGGCGTTATGAGCAGTTCTTC
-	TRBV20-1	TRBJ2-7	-	CSAPMRSSYEQYF	TGCAGTGCGCCAATGAGGAGCTCCTACGAGCAGTACTTC
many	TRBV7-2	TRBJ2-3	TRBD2	CASSRGGTTFDTQYF	TGTGCCAGCAGCCGGGGCGGGACTACATTTGACACGCAGTATTTT
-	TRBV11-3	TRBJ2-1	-	CASSFSGGDFGEQFF	TGTGCCAGCAGCTTTTCCGGGGGAGACTTTGGTGAGCAGTTCTTC
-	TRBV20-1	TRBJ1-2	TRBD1	CSASRDRGTGYTF	TGCAGTGCTAGTCGGGACAGGGGTACTGGCTACACCTTC
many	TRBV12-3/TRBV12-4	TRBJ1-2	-	CASSLALTPYGYTF	TGTGCCAGCAGTTTAGCCCTGACCCCCTATGGCTACACCTTC
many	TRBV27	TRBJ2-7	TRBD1	CASSRRDRTYEQYF	TGTGCCAGCAGCCGACGGGACAGGACCTACGAGCAGTACTTC
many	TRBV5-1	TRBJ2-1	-	CASSFDTEDEQFF	TGCGCCAGCAGCTTCGACACGGAAGATGAGCAGTTCTTC
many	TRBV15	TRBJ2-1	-	CATSRGERAYNEQFF	TGTGCCACCAGCAGAGGAGAACGAGCCTACAATGAGCAGTTCTTC
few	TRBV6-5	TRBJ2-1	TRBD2	CASSYSGLAGDEQFF	TGTGCCAGCAGTTACAGCGGACTAGCGGGAGATGAGCAGTTCTTC
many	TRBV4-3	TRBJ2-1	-	CASSQGAGEQFF	TGCGCCAGCAGCCAAGGTGCGGGGGAGCAGTTCTTC